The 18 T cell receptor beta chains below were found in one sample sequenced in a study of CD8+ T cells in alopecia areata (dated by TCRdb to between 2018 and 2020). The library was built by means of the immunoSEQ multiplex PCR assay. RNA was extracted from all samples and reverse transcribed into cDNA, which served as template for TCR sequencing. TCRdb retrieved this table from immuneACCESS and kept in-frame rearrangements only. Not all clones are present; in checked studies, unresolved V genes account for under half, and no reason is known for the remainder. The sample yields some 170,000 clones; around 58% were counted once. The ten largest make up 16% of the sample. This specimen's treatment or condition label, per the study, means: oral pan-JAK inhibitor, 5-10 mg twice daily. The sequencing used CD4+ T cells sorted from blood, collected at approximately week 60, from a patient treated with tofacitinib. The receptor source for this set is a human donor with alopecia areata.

The CDR3 coding sequence is TGTGCCAGCAGCCCCCGGACAGGATGGGTAGCCAAAAACATTCAGTACTTC. It translates to CASSPRTGWVAKNIQYF. V gene TRBV7-2 combines with J gene TRBJ2-4, with TRBD1 identical over 7 bases. Germline-derived CDR1 and CDR2 are SGHTA and FQGNSA. The CDR3 is 17 residues long. With 5 bases clipped from V and 0 bases from J, the junction kept 10 bases outside the gene matches.

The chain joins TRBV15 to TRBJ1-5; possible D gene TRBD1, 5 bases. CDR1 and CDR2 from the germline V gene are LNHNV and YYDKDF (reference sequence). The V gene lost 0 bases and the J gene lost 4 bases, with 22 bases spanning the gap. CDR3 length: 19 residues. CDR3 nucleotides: TGTGCCACCAGCAGAGATCATTTGGGGACCCGCGAAACTAATCAGCCCCAGCATTTT. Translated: CATSRDHLGTRETNQPQHF.

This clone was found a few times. CDR3 bases: TGCAGCGTTGGACAGGCACTTCTGGGGACCCAGTACTTC. Protein product: CSVGQALLGTQYF. The chain employs TRBV29-1 and TRBJ2-5; D perhaps matches TRBD1 (6 bases). In germline, CDR1 is SQVTM, CDR2 ANQGSEA. V gave up 4 bases and J gave up 7 bases, with 16 bases separating them. The CDR3 covers 13 residues.

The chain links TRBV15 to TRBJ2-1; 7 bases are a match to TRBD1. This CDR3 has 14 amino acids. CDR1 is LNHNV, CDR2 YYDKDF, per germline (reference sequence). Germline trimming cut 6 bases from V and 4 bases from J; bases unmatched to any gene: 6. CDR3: CATSAGTAYNEQFF. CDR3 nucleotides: TGTGCCACCAGTGCCGGGACAGCTTACAATGAGCAGTTCTTC. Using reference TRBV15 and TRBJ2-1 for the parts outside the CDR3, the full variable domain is DAMVIQNPRYQVTQFGKPVTLSCSQTLNHNVMYWYQQKSSQAPKLLFHYYDKDFNNEADTPDNFQSRRPNTSFCFLDIRSPGLGDTAMYLCATSAGTAYNEQFFGPGTRLTVL.

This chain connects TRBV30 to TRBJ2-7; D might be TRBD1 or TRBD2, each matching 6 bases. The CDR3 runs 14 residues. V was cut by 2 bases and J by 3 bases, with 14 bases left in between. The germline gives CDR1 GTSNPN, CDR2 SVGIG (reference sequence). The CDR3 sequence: CAWSFKGGGYEQYF. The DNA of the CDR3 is TGTGCCTGGAGTTTCAAGGGGGGAGGCTACGAGCAGTACTTC.

The CDR3 is CATSVLGRGREKTEAFF. DNA of the CDR3: TGTGCCACCAGCGTGCTGGGGCGCGGGCGCGAGAAGACTGAAGCTTTCTTT. The V call is TRBV15, the J call TRBJ1-1, with D possibly matching TRBD1 (5 bases). The germline V gene has CDR1 LNHNV and CDR2 YYDKDF (reference sequence). The CDR3 is 17 residues long. V was pared by 5 bases and J by 5 bases, with 24 bases between.

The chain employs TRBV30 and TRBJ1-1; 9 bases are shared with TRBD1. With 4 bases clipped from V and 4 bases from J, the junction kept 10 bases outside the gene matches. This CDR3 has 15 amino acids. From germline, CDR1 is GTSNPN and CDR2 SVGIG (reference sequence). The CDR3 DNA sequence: TGTGCCTGGACCCGCTCCGGGACAGGGACCACTGAAGCTTTCTTT. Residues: CAWTRSGTGTTEAFF.

The CDR3 DNA is TGCAGCGCTACTGGGTACATCTATGGCTACACCTTC. It encodes CSATGYIYGYTF. The V gene is TRBV29-1, the J gene TRBJ1-2; no definite D call. The CDR3 extends over 12 amino acids. Per germline, CDR1 SQVTM and CDR2 ANQGSEA. Deletions cut 7 bases from V and 4 bases from J, with 13 bases between.

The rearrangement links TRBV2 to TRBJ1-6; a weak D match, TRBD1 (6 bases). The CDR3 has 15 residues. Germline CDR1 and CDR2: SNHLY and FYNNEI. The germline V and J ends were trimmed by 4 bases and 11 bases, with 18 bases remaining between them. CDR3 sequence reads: CASSVQEGGNPPLHF. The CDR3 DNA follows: TGTGCCAGCAGTGTACAGGAAGGGGGAAATCCACCCCTCCACTTT.

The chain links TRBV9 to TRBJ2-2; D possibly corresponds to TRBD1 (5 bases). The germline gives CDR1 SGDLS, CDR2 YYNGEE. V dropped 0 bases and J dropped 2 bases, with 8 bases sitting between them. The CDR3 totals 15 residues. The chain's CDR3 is CASSVVQGNTGELFF. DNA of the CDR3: TGTGCCAGCAGCGTAGTCCAGGGAAACACCGGGGAGCTGTTTTTT.

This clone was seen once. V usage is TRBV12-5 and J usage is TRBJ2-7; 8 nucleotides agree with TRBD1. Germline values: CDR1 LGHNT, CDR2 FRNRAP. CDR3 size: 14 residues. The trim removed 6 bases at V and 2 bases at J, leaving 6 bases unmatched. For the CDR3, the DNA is TGTGCTAGTGGCCCGACAGGGGCCCCCTACGAGCAGTACTTC. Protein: CASGPTGAPYEQYF.

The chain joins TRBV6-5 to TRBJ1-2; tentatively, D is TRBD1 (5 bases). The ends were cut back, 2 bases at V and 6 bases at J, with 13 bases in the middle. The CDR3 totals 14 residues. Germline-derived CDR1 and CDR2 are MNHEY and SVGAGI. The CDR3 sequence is CASSYGQGRNGYTF. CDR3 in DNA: TGTGCCAGCAGTTACGGCCAGGGTCGGAATGGCTACACCTTC.

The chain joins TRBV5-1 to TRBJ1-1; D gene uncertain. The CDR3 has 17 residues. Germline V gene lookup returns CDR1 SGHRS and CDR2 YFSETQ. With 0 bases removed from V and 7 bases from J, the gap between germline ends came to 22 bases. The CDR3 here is CASSLVRGNFDYGEAFF. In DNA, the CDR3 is TGCGCCAGCAGCTTGGTCCGGGGAAATTTCGATTACGGTGAAGCTTTCTTT.

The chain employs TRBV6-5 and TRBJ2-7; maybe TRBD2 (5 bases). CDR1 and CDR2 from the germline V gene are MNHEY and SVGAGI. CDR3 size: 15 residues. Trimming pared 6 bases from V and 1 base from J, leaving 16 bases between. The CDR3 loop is CASSGLGSLSYEQYF. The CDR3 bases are TGTGCCAGCAGCGGGCTAGGGAGCCTATCCTACGAGCAGTACTTC.

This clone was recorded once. The CDR3 here is CASSEYSGADTQYF. The CDR3 DNA follows: TGTGCCAGCAGTGAATACAGTGGAGCAGATACGCAGTATTTT. The chain combines TRBV25-1 with TRBJ2-3; D is uncertain. V lost 0 bases, J lost 4 bases, and 8 bases lay in between. Germline CDR1 reads MGHDK; CDR2 reads SYGVNS. The CDR3 consists of 14 residues. The complete variable domain, with remaining parts taken from reference TRBV25-1 and TRBJ2-3, reads EADIYQTPRYLVIGTGKKITLECSQTMGHDKMYWYQQDPGMELHLIHYSYGVNSTEKGDLSSESTVSRIRTEHFPLTLESARPSHTSQYLCASSEYSGADTQYFGPGTRLTVL.

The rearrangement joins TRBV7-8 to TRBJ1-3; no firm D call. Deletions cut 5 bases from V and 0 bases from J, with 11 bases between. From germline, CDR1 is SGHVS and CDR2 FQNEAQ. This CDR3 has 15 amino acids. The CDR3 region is CASSRDELSGNTIYF. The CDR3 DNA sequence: TGTGCCAGCAGCCGAGACGAGCTCTCTGGAAACACCATATATTTT.

This CDR3 is CAVGPGQSYEQYF. The CDR3 DNA reads as TGTGCCGTAGGGCCGGGACAGTCCTACGAGCAGTACTTC. The V and J genes are TRBV6-5 and TRBJ2-7; 7 positions agree with TRBD1. The V and J ends lost 11 bases and 1 base, in that order; junction bases with no gene match: 8. The CDR3 extends over 13 amino acids. In germline, CDR1 is MNHEY, CDR2 SVGAGI.

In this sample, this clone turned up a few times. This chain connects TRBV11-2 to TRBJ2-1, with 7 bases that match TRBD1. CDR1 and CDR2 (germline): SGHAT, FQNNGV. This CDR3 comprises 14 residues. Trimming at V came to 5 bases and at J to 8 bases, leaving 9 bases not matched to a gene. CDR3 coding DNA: TGTGCCAGCAGCAACCGGGACAGCCGCGATGAGCAGTTCTTC. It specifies CASSNRDSRDEQFF.